Shown below are 17 T cell receptor beta chains from a single sample sequenced in a study of identifying expanded T cells in peripheral blood. Here immunoSEQ multiplex PCR was the method, and the copy in TCRdb shows in-frame clones only, minus some. Of about 74,000 clones in the sample, 84% are singletons; the top ten hold about 18%. The sample consisted of blood. The source of these receptors is a person aged 18-70 years in good health.

J is TRBJ1-4 and V is TRBV2, with D unclear. Germline V lookup: CDR1 SNHLY, CDR2 FYNNEI. The CDR3 has 12 amino acids. V was shortened by 4 bases and J by 11 bases, with 11 bases between the two germline ends. The CDR3 is CASSGRSLKLFF. DNA for the CDR3: TGTGCCAGCAGTGGGCGTTCCTTGAAACTGTTTTTT.

A remark on this clone: The junction differs from germline at one of its ends, possibly a read error. The chain combines TRBV7-7 with TRBJ1-1; unclear D gene. The CDR3 runs to 13 residues. Germline V lookup: CDR1 SSHAT, CDR2 FNYEAQ (reference sequence). The CDR3 nucleotides are TGTGCTAGCAGCCTGGAACCAAACACTGAAGCTTTCTTT. It specifies CASSLEPNTEAFF.

The chain combines TRBV19 with TRBJ1-1; D uncertain. Per germline, CDR1 LNHDA and CDR2 SQIVND (reference sequence). The CDR3 is 14 residues long. V gave up 1 base and J gave up 0 bases, with 6 bases separating them. The CDR3 DNA reads TGTGCCAGTAGTATAGGTTCTTTGAACACTGAAGCTTTCTTT. Encoded protein: CASSIGSLNTEAFF.

V and J are TRBV11-1 and TRBJ2-7; weak D call: TRBD2 (6 bases). V lost 3 bases to trimming and J lost 3 bases, with 12 bases between them. The CDR3 extends over 14 amino acids. The germline V gene has CDR1 SGHAT and CDR2 FQDESV (reference sequence). The CDR3: CASSLRGNYYEQYF. CDR3 nucleotides: TGTGCCAGCAGCTTGCGCGGGAATTACTACGAGCAGTACTTC.

The gene calls are TRBV14 and TRBJ2-3, with 10 bases that match TRBD2. The length of the CDR3 is 16 residues. After removal of 3 bases from V and 1 base from J, the junction contained 4 bases not matched to a gene. Germline V gene data show CDR1 as SGHDN and CDR2 as FVKESK. The DNA for the CDR3 is TGTGCCAGCAGCCAGGCCCTAGCGGGGGGCACAGATACGCAGTATTTT. This gives the protein CASSQALAGGTDTQYF.

This clone appeared a few times. This chain uses TRBV5-6 with TRBJ2-1; 10 nucleotides match TRBD2. CDR3 size: 17 residues. CDR1 SGHDT and CDR2 YYEEEE come from the germline V gene. V was pared by 3 bases and J by 1 base, with 7 bases of the junction left unmatched. The CDR3 bases are TGTGCCAGCAGCTGGGGACTAGCGCCCTTATCCTACAATGAGCAGTTCTTC. Encoded protein: CASSWGLAPLSYNEQFF.

The V call is TRBV2, the J call TRBJ1-6; D is unclear. The CDR3 totals 12 residues. Per the germline V gene, CDR1 is SNHLY and CDR2 is FYNNEI. Trimming removed 7 bases from V and 10 bases from J, with 11 bases in between. In DNA, the CDR3 is TGTGCCAGCAAGGAGTTAACCTCACCCCTCCACTTT. Translating gives CASKELTSPLHF. Looking up the rest from reference TRBV2 and TRBJ1-6 gives the full variable domain: EPEVTQTPSHQVTQMGQEVILRCVPISNHLYFYWYRQILGQKVEFLVSFYNNEISEKSEIFDDQFSVERPDGSNFTLKIRSTKLEDSAMYFCASKELTSPLHFGNGTRLTVT.

This clone was counted between two and nine times. The rearrangement links TRBV6-5 to TRBJ2-7; no definite D call. This CDR3 region has 14 residues. Germline lookup yields CDR1 MNHEY and CDR2 SVGAGI. Trimming left V 6 bases short and J 0 bases short, with 12 bases between. The CDR3 is CASSPLRSSYEQYF. The CDR3 region has the DNA TGTGCCAGCAGCCCCTTGAGGAGCTCCTACGAGCAGTACTTC.

Concerning this clone: At one end, the junction sequence differs from germline, possibly due to a read error. The V and J genes are TRBV15 and TRBJ2-5, with D possibly being TRBD1 (6 bases). This CDR3 has 14 residues. Germline V CDR1 and CDR2: LNHNV, YYDKDF (reference sequence). This chain's CDR3 is CATSREDRKETQYF. The CDR3 nucleotides are TGTGCCACCAGCAGAGAGGACAGAAAAGAAACCCAGTACTTC.

At least ten counts were recorded for this clone. CDR3 protein: CASSQDQAGKNEQYF. The CDR3 DNA is TGCGCCAGCAGCCAAGATCAAGCAGGGAAAAACGAGCAGTACTTC. The V gene is TRBV4-1, the J gene TRBJ2-7; a possible D gene is TRBD1 (5 bases). Germline assignment: CDR1 MGHRA and CDR2 YSYEKL. The V gene lost 0 bases and the J gene lost 5 bases, with 14 bases spanning the gap. The CDR3 spans 15 residues.

This clone was picked up a small number of times. This sequence joins TRBV6-5 and TRBJ1-5, with D unresolved. Deletions cut 6 bases from V and 3 bases from J, with 15 bases between. CDR3 length equals 15 residues. Looked up from germline, CDR1 is MNHEY and CDR2 is SVGAGI. The CDR3 nucleotides are TGTGCCAGCAGCCGAACGGGCCCTTTCAATCAGCCCCAGCATTTT. It is translated as CASSRTGPFNQPQHF.

This clone was counted between two and nine times. V usage is TRBV5-1 and J usage is TRBJ2-1; TRBD2 is a possible D gene (6 bases). From germline, CDR1 is SGHRS and CDR2 YFSETQ. Trimming took off 1 base at V and 0 bases at J, with 17 bases between the two ends. The CDR3 runs 18 residues. CDR3 sequence (DNA): TGCGCCAGCAGCTTGAGGGTGGGAGCGGGCTTCTCCTACAATGAGCAGTTCTTC. Amino acid sequence: CASSLRVGAGFSYNEQFF.

This clone has more than one count but fewer than ten. The V call is TRBV5-4, the J call TRBJ1-2; TRBD1 matches at 8 bases. CDR1 is SGHNT, CDR2 YYREEE, per germline (reference sequence). The J segment lost 2 bases and the V segment lost 0 bases, leaving 3 bases of the junction unmatched. This CDR3 spans 15 amino acids. The CDR3, as DNA: TGTGCCAGCAGCTTGGACGGGACAGGCAACTATGGCTACACCTTC. The encoded protein is CASSLDGTGNYGYTF. Using reference TRBV5-4 and TRBJ1-2 for the parts outside the CDR3, the full variable domain is ETGVTQSPTHLIKTRGQQVTLRCSSQSGHNTVSWYQQALGQGPQFIFQYYREEENGRGNFPPRFSGLQFPNYSSELNVNALELDDSALYLCASSLDGTGNYGYTFGSGTRLTVV.

The rearrangement joins TRBV11-2 to TRBJ1-2; possible D gene TRBD1, 6 bases. V lost 5 bases to trimming and J lost 4 bases, with 11 bases between them. There are 13 residues in the CDR3. Per the germline V gene, CDR1 is SGHAT and CDR2 is FQNNGV. CDR3 in amino acids: CASSDGQFYGYTF. As DNA, the CDR3 is TGTGCCAGCAGCGACGGACAGTTCTATGGCTACACCTTC.

Only one count was recorded for this clone. V gene TRBV28 combines with J gene TRBJ2-7; TRBD1 matches 7 bases. The germline CDR1 and CDR2 sequences are MDHEN and SYDVKM. The CDR3 is made up of 18 amino acids. J lost 6 bases, V lost 3 bases, and 20 bases had no gene match. The CDR3 nucleotides are TGTGCCAGCAGTTTGGTGGGGACAGTCCTGAATGGGGCTCTCGAGCAGTACTTC. This codes for CASSLVGTVLNGALEQYF.

The chain is built from TRBV7-2 and TRBJ2-1; 10 bases map to TRBD1. The CDR3 runs to 17 residues. CDR1 SGHTA and CDR2 FQGNSA come from the germline V gene. V gave up 0 bases and J gave up 5 bases; unmatched junction bases: 7. CDR3 amino acids: CASSLASLGQGNNEQFF. In DNA, the CDR3 is TGTGCCAGCAGCTTAGCTAGTTTGGGACAGGGGAACAATGAGCAGTTCTTC.

The chain links TRBV7-8 to TRBJ1-5, with D hard to call. The V gene lost 0 bases and the J gene lost 7 bases, with 7 bases spanning the gap. Germline-derived CDR1 and CDR2 are SGHVS and FQNEAQ. The CDR3 is 13 amino acids. The CDR3 DNA reads TGTGCCAGCAGCTTAGCGGAGAAACAGCCCCAGCATTTT. It is translated as CASSLAEKQPQHF. The whole variable domain, remainder taken from reference TRBV7-8 and TRBJ1-5, is GAGVSQSPRYKVAKRGQDVALRCDPISGHVSLFWYQQALGQGPEFLTYFQNEAQLDKSGLPSDRFFAERPEGSVSTLKIQRTQQEDSAVYLCASSLAEKQPQHFGDGTRLSIL.